This T cell receptor (beta chain) emerged from a study of patients and donors after allogeneic stem cell transplantation. Per germline, CDR1 DFQATT and CDR2 SNEGSKA (reference sequence). This CDR3 spans 16 amino acids. V was clipped by 4 bases and J by 8 bases; unmatched bases: 17. This clonotype has a count of ten or more. Each CDR3 protein is one row after TCRdb ran MiXCR on the RT-PCR reads. The table shows fewer than 95,000 distinct CDR3 sequences, with around 5% occurring only once. The clonotype originates from a human donor who was either an allogeneic HSCT recipient or a stem cell or donor lymphocyte infusion donor (not recorded which). It is not recorded whose cells these are; they may come from a transplant donor. Source material: blood, either unsorted or a sorted T cell fraction (not recorded which). The chain employs TRBV20-1 and TRBJ1-2, with 9 bases aligning to TRBD1. Here the CDR3 reads CSAIPPEQGAFSGYTF. CDR3 sequence (DNA): TGCAGTGCTATCCCACCGGAACAGGGGGCTTTTTCAGGCTACACCTTC.